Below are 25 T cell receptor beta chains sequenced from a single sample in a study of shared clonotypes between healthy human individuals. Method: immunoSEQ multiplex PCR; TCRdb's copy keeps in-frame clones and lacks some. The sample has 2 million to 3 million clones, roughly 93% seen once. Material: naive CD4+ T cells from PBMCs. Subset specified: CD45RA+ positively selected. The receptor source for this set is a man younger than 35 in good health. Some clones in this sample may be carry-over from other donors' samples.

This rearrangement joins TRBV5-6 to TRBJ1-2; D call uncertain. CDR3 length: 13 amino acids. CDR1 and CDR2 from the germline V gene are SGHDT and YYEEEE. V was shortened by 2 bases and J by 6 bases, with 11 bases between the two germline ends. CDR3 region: CASSLGAPNGYTF. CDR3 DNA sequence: TGTGCCAGCAGCTTAGGAGCTCCGAATGGCTACACCTTC.

The CDR3 loop is CASTRAGGTYNEQFF. In nucleotides, the CDR3 is TGTGCCAGCACTCGAGCGGGAGGGACCTACAATGAGCAGTTCTTC. The rearrangement uses TRBV28 and TRBJ2-1, with 10 positions matching TRBD2. Germline CDR1 and CDR2: MDHEN and SYDVKM. This CDR3 contains 15 residues. Unmatched junction bases numbered 5, after V lost 7 bases and J lost 2 bases.

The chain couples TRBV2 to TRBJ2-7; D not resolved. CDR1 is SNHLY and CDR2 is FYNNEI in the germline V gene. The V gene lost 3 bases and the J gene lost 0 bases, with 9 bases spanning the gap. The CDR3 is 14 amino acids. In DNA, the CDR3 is TGTGCCAGCAGTGACCGCAGGAGCTCCTACGAGCAGTACTTC. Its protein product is CASSDRRSSYEQYF.

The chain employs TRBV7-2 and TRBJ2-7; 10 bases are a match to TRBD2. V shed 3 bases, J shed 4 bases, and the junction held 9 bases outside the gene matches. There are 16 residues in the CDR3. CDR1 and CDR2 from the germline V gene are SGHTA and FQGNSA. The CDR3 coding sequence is TGTGCCAGCAGCTTTTTACCAGGACTAGCGGCATACGAGCAGTACTTC. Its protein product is CASSFLPGLAAYEQYF.

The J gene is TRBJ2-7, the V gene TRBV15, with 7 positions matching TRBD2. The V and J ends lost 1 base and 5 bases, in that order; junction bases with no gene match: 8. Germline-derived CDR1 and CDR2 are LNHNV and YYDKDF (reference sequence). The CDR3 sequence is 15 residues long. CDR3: CATSRGTGGPDEQYF. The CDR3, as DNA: TGTGCCACCAGCAGAGGAACGGGAGGCCCCGACGAGCAGTACTTC.

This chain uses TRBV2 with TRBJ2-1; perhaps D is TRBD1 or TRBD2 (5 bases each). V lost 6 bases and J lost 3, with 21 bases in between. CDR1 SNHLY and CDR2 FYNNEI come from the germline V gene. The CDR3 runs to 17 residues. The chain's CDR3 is CASRGVVRGLNYNEQFF. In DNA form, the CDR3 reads TGTGCCAGCAGGGGAGTAGTTAGGGGTCTTAACTACAATGAGCAGTTCTTC.

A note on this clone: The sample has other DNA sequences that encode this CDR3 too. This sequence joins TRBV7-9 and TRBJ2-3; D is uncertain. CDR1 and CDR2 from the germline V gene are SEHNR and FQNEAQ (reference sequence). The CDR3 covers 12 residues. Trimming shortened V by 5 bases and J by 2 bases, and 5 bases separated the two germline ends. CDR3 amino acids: CASSQSTDTQYF. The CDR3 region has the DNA TGTGCCAGCAGCCAGTCCACAGATACGCAGTATTTT.

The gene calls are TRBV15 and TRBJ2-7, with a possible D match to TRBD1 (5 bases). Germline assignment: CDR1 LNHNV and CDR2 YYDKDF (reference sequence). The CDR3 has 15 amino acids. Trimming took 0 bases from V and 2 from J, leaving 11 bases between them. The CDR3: CATSREADSPYEQYF. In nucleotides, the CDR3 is TGTGCCACCAGCAGAGAGGCCGACAGCCCCTACGAGCAGTACTTC. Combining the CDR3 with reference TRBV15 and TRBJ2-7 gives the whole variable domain DAMVIQNPRYQVTQFGKPVTLSCSQTLNHNVMYWYQQKSSQAPKLLFHYYDKDFNNEADTPDNFQSRRPNTSFCFLDIRSPGLGDTAMYLCATSREADSPYEQYFGPGTRLTVT.

The CDR3 reads CASSQGPVRQYF. The CDR3 DNA reads TGTGCCAGCAGTCAAGGGCCGGTTAGGCAGTATTTT. The gene calls are TRBV6-5 and TRBJ2-3; unclear D gene. Germline CDR1 reads MNHEY; CDR2 reads SVGAGI. The V end was cut by 5 bases, the J end by 11 bases, with 14 bases between. This CDR3 contains 12 residues.

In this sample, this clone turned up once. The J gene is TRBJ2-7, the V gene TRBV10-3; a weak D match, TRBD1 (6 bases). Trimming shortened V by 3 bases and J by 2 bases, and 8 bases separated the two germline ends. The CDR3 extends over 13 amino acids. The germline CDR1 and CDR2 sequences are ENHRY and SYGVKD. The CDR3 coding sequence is TGTGCCATCAGTGAAAACAGGGCCTACGAGCAGTACTTC. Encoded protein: CAISENRAYEQYF.

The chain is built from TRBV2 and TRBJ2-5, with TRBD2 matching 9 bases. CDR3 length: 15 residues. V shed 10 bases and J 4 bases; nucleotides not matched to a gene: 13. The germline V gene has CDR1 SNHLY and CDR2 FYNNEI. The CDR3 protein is CATQAETSGGETQYF. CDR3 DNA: TGTGCCACCCAGGCTGAGACTAGCGGAGGAGAGACCCAGTACTTC. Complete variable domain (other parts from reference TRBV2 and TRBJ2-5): EPEVTQTPSHQVTQMGQEVILRCVPISNHLYFYWYRQILGQKVEFLVSFYNNEISEKSEIFDDQFSVERPDGSNFTLKIRSTKLEDSAMYFCATQAETSGGETQYFGPGTRLLVL.

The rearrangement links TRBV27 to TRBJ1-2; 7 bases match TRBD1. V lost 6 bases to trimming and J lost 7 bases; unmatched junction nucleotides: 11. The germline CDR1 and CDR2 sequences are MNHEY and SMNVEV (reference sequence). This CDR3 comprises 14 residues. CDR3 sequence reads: CASSLTGLLGGYTF. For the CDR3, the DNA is TGTGCCAGCAGCCTGACAGGGCTTTTGGGTGGCTACACCTTC.

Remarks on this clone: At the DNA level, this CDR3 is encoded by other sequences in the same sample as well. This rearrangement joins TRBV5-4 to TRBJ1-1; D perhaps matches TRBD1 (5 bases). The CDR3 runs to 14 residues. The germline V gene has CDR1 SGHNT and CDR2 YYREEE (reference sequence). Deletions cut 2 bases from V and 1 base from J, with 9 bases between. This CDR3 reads CASSFGGGNTEAFF. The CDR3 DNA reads TGTGCCAGCAGCTTCGGGGGGGGGAACACTGAAGCTTTCTTT. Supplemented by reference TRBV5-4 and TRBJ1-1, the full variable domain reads ETGVTQSPTHLIKTRGQQVTLRCSSQSGHNTVSWYQQALGQGPQFIFQYYREEENGRGNFPPRFSGLQFPNYSSELNVNALELDDSALYLCASSFGGGNTEAFFGQGTRLTVV.

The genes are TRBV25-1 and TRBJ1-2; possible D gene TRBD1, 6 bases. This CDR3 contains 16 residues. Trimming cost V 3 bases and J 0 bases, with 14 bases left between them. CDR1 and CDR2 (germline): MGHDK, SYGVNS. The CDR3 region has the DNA TGTGCCAGCAGTGACGGGGGGGCCCTAGCTAACTATGGCTACACCTTC. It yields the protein CASSDGGALANYGYTF.

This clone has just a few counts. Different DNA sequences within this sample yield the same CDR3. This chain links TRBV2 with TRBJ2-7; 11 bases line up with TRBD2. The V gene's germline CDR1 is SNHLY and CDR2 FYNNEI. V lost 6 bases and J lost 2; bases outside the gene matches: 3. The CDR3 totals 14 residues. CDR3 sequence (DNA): TGTGCCAGCAGCGGGACTAGCGGCCCCTACGAGCAGTACTTC. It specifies CASSGTSGPYEQYF.

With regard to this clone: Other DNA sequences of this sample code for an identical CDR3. CDR3 coding DNA: TGTGCCAGCAGCTTACGCTGGAACACTGAAGCTTTCTTT. This translates into CASSLRWNTEAFF. V is TRBV7-2 and J is TRBJ1-1, with D unclear. This CDR3 contains 13 residues. Trimming cost V 2 bases and J 1 base, with 5 bases left between them. Per germline, CDR1 SGHTA and CDR2 FQGNSA. Together with reference TRBV7-2 and TRBJ1-1, the CDR3 gives the full variable domain: GAGVSQSPSNKVTEKGKDVELRCDPISGHTALYWYRQSLGQGLEFLIYFQGNSAPDKSGLPSDRFSAERTGGSVSTLTIQRTQQEDSAVYLCASSLRWNTEAFFGQGTRLTVV.

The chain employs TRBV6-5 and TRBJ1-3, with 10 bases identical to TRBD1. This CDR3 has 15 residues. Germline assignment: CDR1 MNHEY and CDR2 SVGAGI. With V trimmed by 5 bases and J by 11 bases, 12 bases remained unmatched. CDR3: CASSRAGTGEGSIYF. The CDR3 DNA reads TGTGCCAGCAGTCGCGCCGGGACAGGGGAAGGCTCCATATATTTT.

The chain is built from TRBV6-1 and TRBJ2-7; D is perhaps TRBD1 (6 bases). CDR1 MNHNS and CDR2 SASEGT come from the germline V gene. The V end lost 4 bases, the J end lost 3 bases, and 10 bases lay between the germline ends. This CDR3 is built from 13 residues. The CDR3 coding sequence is TGTGCCAGCAGTGCAGGACAGCACTACGAGCAGTACTTC. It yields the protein CASSAGQHYEQYF.

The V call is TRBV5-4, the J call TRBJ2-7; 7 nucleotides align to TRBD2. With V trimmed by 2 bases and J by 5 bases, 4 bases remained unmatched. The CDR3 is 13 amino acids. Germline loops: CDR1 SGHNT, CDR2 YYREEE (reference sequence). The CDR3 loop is CASSFGGSDEQYF. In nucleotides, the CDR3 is TGTGCCAGCAGCTTTGGCGGGAGCGACGAGCAGTACTTC.

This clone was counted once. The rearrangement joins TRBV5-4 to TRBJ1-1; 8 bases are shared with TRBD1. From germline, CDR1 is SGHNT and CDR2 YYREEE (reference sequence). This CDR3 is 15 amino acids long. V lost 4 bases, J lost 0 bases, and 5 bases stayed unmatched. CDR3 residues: CASSTRQGMNTEAFF. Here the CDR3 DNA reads TGTGCCAGCAGCACTCGACAGGGGATGAACACTGAAGCTTTCTTT.

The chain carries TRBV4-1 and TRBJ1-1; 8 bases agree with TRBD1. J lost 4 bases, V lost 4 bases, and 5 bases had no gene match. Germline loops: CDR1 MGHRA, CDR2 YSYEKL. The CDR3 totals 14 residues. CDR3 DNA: TGCGCCAGCAGCCCCGGACAGGGTGGCACTGAAGCTTTCTTT. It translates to CASSPGQGGTEAFF.

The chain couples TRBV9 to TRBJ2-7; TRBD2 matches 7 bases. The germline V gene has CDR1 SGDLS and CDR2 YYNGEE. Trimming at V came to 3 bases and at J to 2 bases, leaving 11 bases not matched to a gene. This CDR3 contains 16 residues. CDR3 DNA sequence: TGTGCCAGCAGCGCCCTCAGGCGTCGGGGGGCCTACGAGCAGTACTTC. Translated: CASSALRRRGAYEQYF.

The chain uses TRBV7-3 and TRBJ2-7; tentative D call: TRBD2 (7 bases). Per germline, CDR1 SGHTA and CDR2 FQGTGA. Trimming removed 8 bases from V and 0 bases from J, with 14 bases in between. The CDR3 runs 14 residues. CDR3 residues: CASPTGGSSYEQYF. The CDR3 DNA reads TGTGCCAGCCCGACGGGGGGCAGCTCCTACGAGCAGTACTTC.

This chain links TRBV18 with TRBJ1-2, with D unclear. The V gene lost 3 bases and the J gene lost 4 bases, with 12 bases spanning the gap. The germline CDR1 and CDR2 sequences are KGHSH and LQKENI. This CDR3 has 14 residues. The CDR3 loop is CASSPVSELYGYTF. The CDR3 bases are TGTGCCAGCTCACCGGTTTCCGAACTCTATGGCTACACCTTC.

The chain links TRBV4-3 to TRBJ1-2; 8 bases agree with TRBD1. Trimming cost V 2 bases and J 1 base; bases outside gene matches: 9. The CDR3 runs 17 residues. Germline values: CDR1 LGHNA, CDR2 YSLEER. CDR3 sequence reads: CASSQQGANPLNYGYTF. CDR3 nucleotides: TGCGCCAGCAGCCAACAGGGGGCGAACCCCCTTAACTATGGCTACACCTTC.